The following is a T cell receptor (beta chain) sequence with its context. The data were taken from a study of blood T cell repertoires in COVID-19. This CDR3 has 15 amino acids. The germline gives CDR1 SNHLY, CDR2 FYNNEI. V lost 6 bases and J 2 bases, leaving 15 bases between the germline ends. Sequenced by immunoSEQ multiplex PCR; TCRdb stores in-frame clones only, minus some. The profile covers about 430,000 clones, with about 88% appearing a single time and 1.4% to 1.5% taken by the ten largest. The sample taken for sequencing was PBMCs or T cells enriched from blood (not recorded which). This clonotype was sampled from a woman aged 18-35 years who had been exposed to COVID-19. V is TRBV2 and J is TRBJ2-3, with a possible D match to TRBD2 (6 bases). The CDR3 loop is CASSDRGLSTDTQYF. For the CDR3, the DNA is TGTGCCAGCAGCGATCGGGGACTTTCCACAGATACGCAGTATTTT.